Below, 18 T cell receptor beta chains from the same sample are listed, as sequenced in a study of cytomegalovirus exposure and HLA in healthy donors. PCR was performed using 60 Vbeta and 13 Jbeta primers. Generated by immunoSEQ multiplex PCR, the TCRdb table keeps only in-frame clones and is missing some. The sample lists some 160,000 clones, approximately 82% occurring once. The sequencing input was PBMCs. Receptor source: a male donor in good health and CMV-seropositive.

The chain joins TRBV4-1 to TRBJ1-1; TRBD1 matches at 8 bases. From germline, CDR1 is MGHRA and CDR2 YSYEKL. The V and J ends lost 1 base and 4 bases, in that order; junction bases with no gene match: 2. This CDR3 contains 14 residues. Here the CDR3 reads CASSQADRGTEAFF. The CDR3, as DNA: TGCGCCAGCAGCCAAGCAGACAGGGGCACTGAAGCTTTCTTT.

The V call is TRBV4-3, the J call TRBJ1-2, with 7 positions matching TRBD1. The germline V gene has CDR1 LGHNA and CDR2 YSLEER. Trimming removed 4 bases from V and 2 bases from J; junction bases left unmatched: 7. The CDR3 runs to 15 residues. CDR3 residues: CASSRRQGLNYGYTF. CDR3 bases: TGCGCCAGCAGCCGGAGACAGGGCCTCAACTATGGCTACACCTTC.

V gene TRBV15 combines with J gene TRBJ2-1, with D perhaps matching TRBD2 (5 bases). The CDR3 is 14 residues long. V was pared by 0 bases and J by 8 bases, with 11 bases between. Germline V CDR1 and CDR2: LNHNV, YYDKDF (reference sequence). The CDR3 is CATSREETTHEQFF. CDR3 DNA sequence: TGTGCCACCAGCAGAGAGGAGACTACCCATGAGCAGTTCTTC. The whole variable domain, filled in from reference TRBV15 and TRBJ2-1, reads DAMVIQNPRYQVTQFGKPVTLSCSQTLNHNVMYWYQQKSSQAPKLLFHYYDKDFNNEADTPDNFQSRRPNTSFCFLDIRSPGLGDTAMYLCATSREETTHEQFFGPGTRLTVL.

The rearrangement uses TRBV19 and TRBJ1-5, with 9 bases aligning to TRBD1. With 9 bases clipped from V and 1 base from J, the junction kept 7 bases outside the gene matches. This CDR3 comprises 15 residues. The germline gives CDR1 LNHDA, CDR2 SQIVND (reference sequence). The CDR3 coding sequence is TGTGCCAGCCTACTCACAGGGGGCAGCAATCAGCCCCAGCATTTT. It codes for CASLLTGGSNQPQHF.

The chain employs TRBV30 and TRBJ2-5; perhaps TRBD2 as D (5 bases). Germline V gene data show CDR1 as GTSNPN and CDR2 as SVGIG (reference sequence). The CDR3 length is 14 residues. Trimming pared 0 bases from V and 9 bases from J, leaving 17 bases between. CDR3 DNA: TGTGCCTGGAGTGTAACTGGAGGATCTGCGGCCCAGTACTTC. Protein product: CAWSVTGGSAAQYF. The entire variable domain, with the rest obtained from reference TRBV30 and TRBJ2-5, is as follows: SQTIHQWPATLVQPVGSPLSLECTVEGTSNPNLYWYRQAAGRGLQLLFYSVGIGQISSEVPQNLSASRPQDRQFILSSKKLLLSDSGFYLCAWSVTGGSAAQYFGPGTRLLVL.

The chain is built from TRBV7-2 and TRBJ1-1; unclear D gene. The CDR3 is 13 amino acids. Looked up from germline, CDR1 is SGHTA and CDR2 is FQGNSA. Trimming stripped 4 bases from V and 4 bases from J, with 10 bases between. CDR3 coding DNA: TGTGCCAGCAGCTCCTATGAGGGCACTGAAGCTTTCTTT. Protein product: CASSSYEGTEAFF. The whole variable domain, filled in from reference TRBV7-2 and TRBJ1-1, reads GAGVSQSPSNKVTEKGKDVELRCDPISGHTALYWYRQSLGQGLEFLIYFQGNSAPDKSGLPSDRFSAERTGGSVSTLTIQRTQQEDSAVYLCASSSYEGTEAFFGQGTRLTVV.

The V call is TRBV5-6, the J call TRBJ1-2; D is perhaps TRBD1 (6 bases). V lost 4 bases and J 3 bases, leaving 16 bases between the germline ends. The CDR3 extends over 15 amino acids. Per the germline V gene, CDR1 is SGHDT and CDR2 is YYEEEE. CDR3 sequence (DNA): TGTGCCAGCAGCGGAAGCCGACAGGCTTACTATGGCTACACCTTC. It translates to CASSGSRQAYYGYTF.

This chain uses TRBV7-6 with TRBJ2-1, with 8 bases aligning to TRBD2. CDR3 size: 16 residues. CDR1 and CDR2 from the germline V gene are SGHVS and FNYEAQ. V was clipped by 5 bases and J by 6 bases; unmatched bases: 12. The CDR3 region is CASSQSGTRRLNEQFF. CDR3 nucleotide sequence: TGTGCCAGCAGCCAATCCGGGACTAGGAGGCTCAATGAGCAGTTCTTC.

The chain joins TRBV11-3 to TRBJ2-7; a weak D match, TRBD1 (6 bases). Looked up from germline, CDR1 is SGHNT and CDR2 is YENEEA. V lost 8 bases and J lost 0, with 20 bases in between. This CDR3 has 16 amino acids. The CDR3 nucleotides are TGTGCCAGCTCCCCCTACCGGGACACAAGCTCCTACGAGCAGTACTTC. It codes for CASSPYRDTSSYEQYF.

The CDR3 sequence: CASSLPPDRVPYGYTF. The CDR3 DNA reads TGTGCCAGCAGTTTACCACCAGACAGAGTACCCTATGGCTACACCTTC. The V and J genes are TRBV28 and TRBJ1-2, with D perhaps TRBD1 (5 bases). The CDR3 spans 16 residues. Germline V gene lookup returns CDR1 MDHEN and CDR2 SYDVKM. V was shortened by 2 bases and J by 4 bases, with 17 bases between the two germline ends.

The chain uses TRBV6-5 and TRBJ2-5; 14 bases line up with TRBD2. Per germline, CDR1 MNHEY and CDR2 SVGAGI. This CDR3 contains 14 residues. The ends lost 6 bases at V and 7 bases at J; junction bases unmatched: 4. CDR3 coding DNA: TGTGCCAGCAGAAGACTAGCGGGAGGGGGGACCCAGTACTTC. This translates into CASRRLAGGGTQYF.

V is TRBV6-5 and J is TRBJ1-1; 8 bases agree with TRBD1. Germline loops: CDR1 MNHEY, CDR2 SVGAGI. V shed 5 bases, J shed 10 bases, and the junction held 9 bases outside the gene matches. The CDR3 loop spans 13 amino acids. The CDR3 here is CASSPHGGTGAFF. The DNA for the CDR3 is TGTGCCAGCAGTCCCCATGGAGGGACAGGAGCTTTCTTT.

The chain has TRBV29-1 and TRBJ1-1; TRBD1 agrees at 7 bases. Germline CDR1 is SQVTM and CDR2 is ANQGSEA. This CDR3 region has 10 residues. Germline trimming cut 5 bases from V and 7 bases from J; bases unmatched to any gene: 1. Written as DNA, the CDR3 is TGCAGCGTTCGGGACAGTGAAGCTTTCTTT. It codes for CSVRDSEAFF.

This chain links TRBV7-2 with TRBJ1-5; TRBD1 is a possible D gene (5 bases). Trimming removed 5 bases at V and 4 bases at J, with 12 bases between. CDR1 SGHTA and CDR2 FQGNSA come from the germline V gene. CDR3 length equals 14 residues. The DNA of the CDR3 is TGTGCCAGCAGCGCGGGGGGGTCGAATCAGCCCCAGCATTTT. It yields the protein CASSAGGSNQPQHF.

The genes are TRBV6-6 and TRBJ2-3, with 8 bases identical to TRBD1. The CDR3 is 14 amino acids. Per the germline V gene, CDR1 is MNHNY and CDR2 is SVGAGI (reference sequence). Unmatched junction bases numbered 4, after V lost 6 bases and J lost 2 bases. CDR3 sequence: CASRTGVHTDTQYF. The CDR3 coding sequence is TGTGCCAGCAGGACAGGGGTGCACACAGATACGCAGTATTTT.

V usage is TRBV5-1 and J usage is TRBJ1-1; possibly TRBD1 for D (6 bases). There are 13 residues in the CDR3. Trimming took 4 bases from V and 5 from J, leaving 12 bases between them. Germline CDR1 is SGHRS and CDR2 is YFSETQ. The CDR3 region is CASSVPRGTEAFF. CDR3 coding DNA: TGCGCCAGCAGCGTACCCAGGGGTACTGAAGCTTTCTTT.

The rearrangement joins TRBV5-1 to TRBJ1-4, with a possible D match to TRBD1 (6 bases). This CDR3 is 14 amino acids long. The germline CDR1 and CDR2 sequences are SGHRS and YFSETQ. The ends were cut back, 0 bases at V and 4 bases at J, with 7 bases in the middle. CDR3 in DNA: TGCGCCAGCAGCTTGGGACAGGTTAATGAAAAACTGTTTTTT. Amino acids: CASSLGQVNEKLFF.

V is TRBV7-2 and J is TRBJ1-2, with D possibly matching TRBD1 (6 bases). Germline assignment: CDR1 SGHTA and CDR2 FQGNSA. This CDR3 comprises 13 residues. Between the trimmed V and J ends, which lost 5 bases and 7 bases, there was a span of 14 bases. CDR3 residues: CASSTGTRTGYTF. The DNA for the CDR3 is TGTGCCAGCAGCACCGGGACAAGGACTGGCTACACCTTC.